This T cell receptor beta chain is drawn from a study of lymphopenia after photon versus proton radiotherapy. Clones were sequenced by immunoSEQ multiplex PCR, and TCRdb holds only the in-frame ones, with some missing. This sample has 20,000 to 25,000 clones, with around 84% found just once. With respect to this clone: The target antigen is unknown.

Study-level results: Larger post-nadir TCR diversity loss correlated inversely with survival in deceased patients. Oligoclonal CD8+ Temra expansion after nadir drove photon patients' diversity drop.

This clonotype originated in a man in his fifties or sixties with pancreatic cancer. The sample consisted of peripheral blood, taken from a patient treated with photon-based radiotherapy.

This CDR3 reads CASSPLAGSGNTIYF. The CDR3 bases are TGTGCCAGCAGTCCCCTTGCAGGCTCTGGAAACACCATATATTTT. The V call is TRBV6-5, the J call TRBJ1-3; D uncertain. This CDR3 has 15 residues. CDR1 is MNHEY and CDR2 is SVGAGI in the germline V gene. The V end was cut by 5 bases, the J end by 0 bases, with 11 bases between.